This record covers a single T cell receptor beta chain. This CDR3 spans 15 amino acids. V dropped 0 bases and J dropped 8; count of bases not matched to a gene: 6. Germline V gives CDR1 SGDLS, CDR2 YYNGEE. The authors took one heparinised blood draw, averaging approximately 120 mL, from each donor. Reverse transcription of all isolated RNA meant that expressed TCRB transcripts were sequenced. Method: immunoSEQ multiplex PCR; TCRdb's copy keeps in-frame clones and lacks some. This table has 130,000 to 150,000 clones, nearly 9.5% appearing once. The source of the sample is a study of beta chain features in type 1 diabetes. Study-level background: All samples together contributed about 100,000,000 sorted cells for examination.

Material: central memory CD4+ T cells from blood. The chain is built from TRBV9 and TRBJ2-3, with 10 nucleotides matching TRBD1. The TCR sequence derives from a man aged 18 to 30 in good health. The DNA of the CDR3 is TGTGCCAGCAGCGTAGAGGGACAGGGGTCGGGTACGCAGTATTTT. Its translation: CASSVEGQGSGTQYF. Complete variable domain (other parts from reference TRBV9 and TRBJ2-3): DSGVTQTPKHLITATGQRVTLRCSPRSGDLSVYWYQQSLDQGLQFLIQYYNGEERAKGNILERFSAQQFPDLHSELNLSSLELGDSALYFCASSVEGQGSGTQYFGPGTRLTVL.